Each of the 4 T cell receptor beta chains below was sequenced from the same sample in a study of CD8+CD57+ T cells in acquired aplastic anemia. Genomic DNA, the template, was used for profiling of the TCR beta VDJ and CDR3. TCRdb reprocessed the reads with MiXCR, giving one entry per CDR3 protein. The table shows roughly 160,000 distinct CDR3 sequences, with about two thirds occurring only once. All sequencing subjects had displayed CD8+CD57+ cell expansion on flow cytometry. Sequenced input: sorted CD4+, CD8+, or CD8+CD57+ T cells (not recorded which) from PBMCs. The receptors were gathered from a human donor with aplastic anemia.

The CDR3 region has the DNA TGCAGTGCGACCCCAGTGGGACCGAGCACCGGGGAGCTGTTTTTT. As protein: CSATPVGPSTGELFF. The chain is built from TRBV20-1 and TRBJ2-2; tentatively, D is TRBD1 or TRBD2 (5 bases each). Germline lookup yields CDR1 DFQATT and CDR2 SNEGSKA (reference sequence). Trimming removed 6 bases at V and 4 bases at J, with 18 bases between. This CDR3 comprises 15 residues.

This clonotype has a single count. The gene calls are TRBV10-3 and TRBJ2-1; 7 nucleotides align to TRBD1. The CDR3 totals 14 residues. Trimming at V came to 6 bases and at J to 1 base, leaving 3 bases not matched to a gene. CDR1 ENHRY and CDR2 SYGVKD come from the germline V gene. The CDR3 region has the DNA TGTGCCATCAGGGGGGACAGATCCTACAATGAGCAGTTCTTC. Translation: CAIRGDRSYNEQFF.

A note on this clonotype: A single base separates this from a much larger clone, so it may be a read error. This chain joins TRBV28 and TRBJ1-1, with a possible D match to TRBD1 (5 bases). This CDR3 comprises 14 residues. Germline V gene lookup returns CDR1 MDHEN and CDR2 SYDVKM. CDR3 DNA sequence: TGTGCCAGCAGTCCGTGGACATTGAACACTGAAGCTTCCTTT. This encodes CASSPWTLNTEASF.

The chain links TRBV5-1 to TRBJ1-3; D might be TRBD1 (5 bases). CDR3 length equals 14 residues. The V end was cut by 4 bases, the J end by 7 bases, with 15 bases between. CDR1 and CDR2 from the germline V gene are SGHRS and YFSETQ. The CDR3 nucleotides are TGCGCCAGCAGCACCGGACAACTCGAGAACACCATATATTTT. Protein: CASSTGQLENTIYF.